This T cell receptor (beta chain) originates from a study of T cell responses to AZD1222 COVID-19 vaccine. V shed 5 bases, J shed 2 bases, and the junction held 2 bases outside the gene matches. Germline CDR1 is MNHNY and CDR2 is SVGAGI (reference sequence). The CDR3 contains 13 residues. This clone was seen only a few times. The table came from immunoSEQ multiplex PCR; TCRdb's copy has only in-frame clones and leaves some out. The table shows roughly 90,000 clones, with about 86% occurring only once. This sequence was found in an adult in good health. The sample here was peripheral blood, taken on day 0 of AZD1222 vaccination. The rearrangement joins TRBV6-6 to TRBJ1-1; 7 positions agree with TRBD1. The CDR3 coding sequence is TGTGCCAGCAGTCAGGGGGTAAACACTGAAGCTTTCTTT. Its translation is CASSQGVNTEAFF.